Listed here are 27 T cell receptor beta chains from one sample, sequenced in a study of T cell responses to AZD1222 COVID-19 vaccine. Only in-frame clones appear in the TCRdb table, and some are missing; sequencing was by immunoSEQ multiplex PCR. This table holds roughly 140,000 clones, approximately 90% found once. The sample in question was peripheral blood, obtained 28 days after the second AZD1222 dose. The source of these receptors is an adult who received the AZD1222 COVID-19 vaccine.

The chain uses TRBV19 and TRBJ2-3; 8 bases align to TRBD2. There are 17 residues in the CDR3. Germline V gives CDR1 LNHDA, CDR2 SQIVND (reference sequence). Unmatched junction bases numbered 7, after V lost 0 bases and J lost 2 bases. The CDR3 coding sequence is TGTGCCAGTAGTATAGAACATAGCGGGACGCTCACAGATACGCAGTATTTT. Encoded protein: CASSIEHSGTLTDTQYF.

The rearrangement joins TRBV7-3 to TRBJ2-1; the D is unclear. Germline-derived CDR1 and CDR2 are SGHTA and FQGTGA. V lost 5 bases and J lost 8, with 16 bases in between. The CDR3 loop spans 14 amino acids. The CDR3 region has the DNA TGTGCCAGCAGCCTCGACCCCGTCAGCGATGAGCAGTTCTTC. It encodes CASSLDPVSDEQFF.

This clone was seen only once. V usage is TRBV4-1 and J usage is TRBJ1-4; D not resolved. This CDR3 is built from 14 residues. Germline CDR1 reads MGHRA; CDR2 reads YSYEKL. Trimming removed 2 bases at V and 6 bases at J, with 10 bases between. This CDR3 is CASSQYGMDEKLFF. Written as DNA, the CDR3 is TGCGCCAGCAGCCAATACGGGATGGATGAAAAACTGTTTTTT.

The J gene is TRBJ1-6, the V gene TRBV5-6; possibly TRBD1 for D (5 bases). This CDR3 comprises 16 residues. Trimming took 4 bases from V and 10 from J, leaving 21 bases between them. Germline V gene lookup returns CDR1 SGHDT and CDR2 YYEEEE. CDR3 nucleotide sequence: TGTGCCAGCAGCGCATCTCCCTCCAGGGCCGCCTCACCCCTCCACTTT. Translating it yields CASSASPSRAASPLHF.

V is TRBV18 and J is TRBJ2-1; a weak D match, TRBD1 (5 bases). This CDR3 contains 14 residues. The germline gives CDR1 KGHSH, CDR2 LQKENI. Trimming pared 2 bases from V and 2 bases from J, leaving 7 bases between. CDR3 sequence: CASSPMDTYNEQFF. The CDR3 coding sequence is TGTGCCAGCTCACCAATGGACACCTACAATGAGCAGTTCTTC.

The chain employs TRBV20-1 and TRBJ1-2; maybe TRBD1 (5 bases). V lost 7 bases to trimming and J lost 6 bases, with 12 bases between them. The CDR3 covers 11 residues. Germline-derived CDR1 and CDR2 are DFQATT and SNEGSKA (reference sequence). CDR3 region: CSGLGGDGYTF. The CDR3 DNA reads TGCAGTGGCCTGGGAGGGGATGGCTACACCTTC.

In this sample, this clone turned up once. The chain couples TRBV21-1 to TRBJ1-5. TRBV21-1 is a pseudogene. The CDR3 extends over 14 amino acids. The CDR3 DNA reads as TGTGCCAGCAGCAATTTCGGTGCCTATCAGCCCCAGCATTTT. Translating gives CASSNFGAYQPQHF.

The chain recombines TRBV27 with TRBJ1-5; the match to TRBD1 covers 7 bases. The CDR3 spans 15 residues. With V trimmed by 5 bases and J by 5 bases, 9 bases remained unmatched. CDR1 is MNHEY, CDR2 SMNVEV, per germline (reference sequence). The CDR3 bases are TGTGCCAGCAGTCCCGAGGGACAGTCTTATCAGCCCCAGCATTTT. It yields the protein CASSPEGQSYQPQHF.

The rearrangement uses TRBV6-2 or TRBV6-3 and TRBJ1-1; D might be TRBD1 (5 bases). CDR3 length: 12 amino acids. The V and J ends lost 5 bases and 11 bases respectively, with 15 bases between them. CDR1 and CDR2 (germline): MNHEY, SVGEGT. CDR3 sequence (DNA): TGTGCCAGCAGTCTGGGACGGAAGAGGGCTTTCTTT. Translated, it gives CASSLGRKRAFF.

The CDR3 coding sequence is TGTGCCAGCAGCGCAACGGGACTAATCACCGGGGAGCTGTTTTTT. This encodes CASSATGLITGELFF. The chain couples TRBV7-2 to TRBJ2-2; TRBD2 matches 7 bases. The V segment lost 5 bases and the J segment 4 bases; nucleotides outside the gene matches: 7. Germline V CDR1 and CDR2: SGHTA, FQGNSA. The CDR3 sequence is 15 residues long.

The chain couples TRBV19 to TRBJ2-1, with TRBD2 matching over 10 bases. Germline assignment: CDR1 LNHDA and CDR2 SQIVND (reference sequence). CDR3 length equals 15 residues. V lost 4 bases to trimming and J lost 9 bases; unmatched junction nucleotides: 9. CDR3 DNA sequence: TGTGCCAGTAGTACCCGACTAGCGGGCTCTTCTGAGCAGTTCTTC. Its protein product is CASSTRLAGSSEQFF. The entire variable domain, with the rest obtained from reference TRBV19 and TRBJ2-1, is as follows: DGGITQSPKYLFRKEGQNVTLSCEQNLNHDAMYWYRQDPGQGLRLIYYSQIVNDFQKGDIAEGYSVSREKKESFPLTVTSAQKNPTAFYLCASSTRLAGSSEQFFGPGTRLTVL.

J is TRBJ2-6 and V is TRBV24-1; D not certain. V lost 6 bases to trimming and J lost 2 bases, with 4 bases between them. Germline V gene sequence: CDR1 KGHDR, CDR2 SFDVKD. The CDR3 runs to 13 residues. DNA for the CDR3: TGTGCCACCAGTCGGACTGGGGCCAACGTCCTGACTTTC. This encodes CATSRTGANVLTF.

This sequence joins TRBV7-8 and TRBJ2-5, with D unresolved. V was cut by 5 bases and J by 5 bases, with 18 bases left in between. Per the germline V gene, CDR1 is SGHVS and CDR2 is FQNEAQ. The CDR3 is made up of 15 amino acids. CDR3 region: CASSRRPTPEETQYF. The CDR3 nucleotides read TGTGCCAGCAGCAGACGGCCTACCCCCGAGGAGACCCAGTACTTC.

The rearrangement links TRBV27 to TRBJ1-1; the D gene is possibly TRBD1 (5 bases). From germline, CDR1 is MNHEY and CDR2 SMNVEV (reference sequence). The CDR3 is 15 residues long. V lost 4 bases, J lost 3 bases, and 15 bases lay in between. CDR3 in amino acids: CASSSLQGGYTEAFF. Written as DNA, the CDR3 is TGTGCCAGCAGTTCCCTCCAGGGTGGGTACACTGAAGCTTTCTTT.

The chain has TRBV5-1 and TRBJ1-6; D gene unclear. Germline CDR1 is SGHRS and CDR2 is YFSETQ. This CDR3 comprises 18 residues. Trimming cost V 10 bases and J 6 bases, with 29 bases left between them. In DNA form, the CDR3 reads TGCGCCTCATCATATAGTCCAACCACGGAAAGAACTAATTCACCCCTCCACTTT. Protein product: CASSYSPTTERTNSPLHF.

The chain is built from TRBV24-1 and TRBJ2-3, with 11 bases aligning to TRBD2. From germline, CDR1 is KGHDR and CDR2 SFDVKD. V lost 5 bases to trimming and J lost 3 bases; unmatched junction nucleotides: 6. CDR3 size: 16 residues. The CDR3 here is CATSGLAGGLTDTQYF. As DNA, the CDR3 is TGTGCCACCAGTGGGCTAGCGGGGGGTTTAACAGATACGCAGTATTTT.

The chain joins TRBV28 to TRBJ2-7, with D perhaps TRBD2 (6 bases). The CDR3 is 13 residues long. V lost 8 bases and J 2 bases, leaving 13 bases between the germline ends. Looked up from germline, CDR1 is MDHEN and CDR2 is SYDVKM. Here the CDR3 reads CASVEGSPYEQYF. In DNA form, the CDR3 reads TGTGCCAGCGTGGAGGGGTCGCCCTACGAGCAGTACTTC.

The chain combines TRBV12-3 or TRBV12-4 with TRBJ1-2; D gene uncertain. The CDR3 is 13 residues long. The V end was cut by 7 bases, the J end by 4 bases, with 13 bases between. Here the CDR3 DNA reads TGTGCCAGCACCCAGACAATAACCTATGGCTACACCTTC. The encoded protein is CASTQTITYGYTF.

The chain combines TRBV12-5 with TRBJ1-1; D uncertain. The CDR3 runs to 14 residues. V lost 5 bases and J 10 bases, leaving 20 bases between the germline ends. Germline loops: CDR1 LGHNT, CDR2 FRNRAP. The CDR3 loop is CASGTNTDGRGAFF. The CDR3 nucleotides are TGTGCTAGTGGTACGAATACGGATGGGCGAGGAGCTTTCTTT. Full variable domain (missing parts from reference TRBV12-5 and TRBJ1-1): DARVTQTPRHKVTEMGQEVTMRCQPILGHNTVFWYRQTMMQGLELLAYFRNRAPLDDSGMPKDRFSAEMPDATLATLKIQPSEPRDSAVYFCASGTNTDGRGAFFGQGTRLTVV.

The chain couples TRBV5-1 to TRBJ1-1; the D is unclear. Germline CDR1 SGHRS, CDR2 YFSETQ. The ends were cut back, 2 bases at V and 1 base at J, with 9 bases in the middle. The CDR3 totals 14 residues. The CDR3 reads CASSFGLQNTEAFF. CDR3 sequence (DNA): TGCGCCAGCAGCTTCGGGCTGCAGAACACTGAAGCTTTCTTT.

This sequence joins TRBV2 and TRBJ1-2, with D possibly being TRBD1 (5 bases). There are 14 residues in the CDR3. Germline V gene lookup returns CDR1 SNHLY and CDR2 FYNNEI. Trimming left V 6 bases short and J 0 bases short, with 11 bases between. As DNA, the CDR3 is TGTGCCAGCAGCCGTCAGGGAGCTAACTATGGCTACACCTTC. Encoded protein: CASSRQGANYGYTF. Supplemented by reference TRBV2 and TRBJ1-2, the full variable domain reads EPEVTQTPSHQVTQMGQEVILRCVPISNHLYFYWYRQILGQKVEFLVSFYNNEISEKSEIFDDQFSVERPDGSNFTLKIRSTKLEDSAMYFCASSRQGANYGYTFGSGTRLTVV.

The chain employs TRBV2 and TRBJ2-1; TRBD2 matches at 8 bases. The CDR3 sequence is 15 residues long. V gave up 6 bases and J gave up 3 bases; unmatched junction bases: 7. CDR1 and CDR2 from the germline V gene are SNHLY and FYNNEI. The CDR3 DNA reads TGTGCCAGCAGAGACCGGGGGGGGAACTACAATGAGCAGTTCTTC. As protein: CASRDRGGNYNEQFF.

The chain recombines TRBV28 with TRBJ1-5, with 7 positions matching TRBD1. J gave up 2 bases and V 10 bases, and 8 bases lay outside the gene matches. The CDR3 runs 14 residues. CDR1 is MDHEN, CDR2 SYDVKM, per germline. This CDR3 is CATRGDRGNQPQHF. The CDR3 nucleotides are TGTGCCACCCGGGGTGACAGGGGCAATCAGCCCCAGCATTTT.

The chain has TRBV7-9 and TRBJ2-3; TRBD2 matches 7 bases. From germline, CDR1 is SEHNR and CDR2 FQNEAQ (reference sequence). V trimming: 5 bases; J trimming: 5 bases; junction bases outside the gene matches: 4. The CDR3 contains 13 residues. As DNA, the CDR3 is TGTGCCAGCAGCCGACGGGGGGAAGATACGCAGTATTTT. It encodes CASSRRGEDTQYF.

This clone has just one count. The chain carries TRBV6-5 and TRBJ1-3; maybe TRBD1 (6 bases). The CDR3 totals 16 residues. The V and J ends lost 2 bases and 5 bases respectively, with 16 bases between them. Germline CDR1 is MNHEY and CDR2 is SVGAGI. The CDR3 protein is CASSYTNTGFRNTIYF. The DNA for the CDR3 is TGTGCCAGCAGTTACACCAATACAGGGTTTAGAAACACCATATATTTT.

The rearrangement uses TRBV28 and TRBJ1-4; perhaps TRBD1 as D (5 bases). Germline assignment: CDR1 MDHEN and CDR2 SYDVKM. The germline V and J ends were trimmed by 2 bases and 8 bases, with 12 bases remaining between them. This CDR3 spans 14 amino acids. The DNA for the CDR3 is TGTGCCAGCAGTTTAGGGGGGATTGAGGAAAAACTGTTTTTT. Translating it yields CASSLGGIEEKLFF.

V usage is TRBV4-3 and J usage is TRBJ2-5; 12 nucleotides match TRBD2. The germline V gene encodes CDR1 LGHNA and CDR2 YSLEER. CDR3 length: 17 residues. Trimming at V came to 2 bases and at J to 1 base, leaving 5 bases not matched to a gene. CDR3 in amino acids: CASSQNPLAGGQETQYF. The DNA for the CDR3 is TGCGCCAGCAGCCAAAACCCACTAGCGGGGGGCCAAGAGACCCAGTACTTC.